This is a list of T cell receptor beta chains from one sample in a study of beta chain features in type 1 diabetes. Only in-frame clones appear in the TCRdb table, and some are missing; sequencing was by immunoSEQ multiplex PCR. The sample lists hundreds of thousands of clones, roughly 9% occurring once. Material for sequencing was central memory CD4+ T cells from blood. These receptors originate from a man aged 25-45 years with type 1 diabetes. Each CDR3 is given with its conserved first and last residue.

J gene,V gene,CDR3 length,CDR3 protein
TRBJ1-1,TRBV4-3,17,CASRPSRQGSRTTEAFF
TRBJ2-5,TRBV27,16,CASSLSLALVQETQYF
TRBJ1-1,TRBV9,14,CASSAKTGNTEAFF
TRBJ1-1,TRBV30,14,CAWSPGGWNTEAFF
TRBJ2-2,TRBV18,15,CASSPGVARTGELFF
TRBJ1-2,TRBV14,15,CASSQGYQGGRGYTF
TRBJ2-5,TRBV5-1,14,CASNLTDSGETQYF
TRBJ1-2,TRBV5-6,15,CASNRPGQGANGYTF
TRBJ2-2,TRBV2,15,CASSPGHANTGELFF
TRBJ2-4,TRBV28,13,CASSLGQGNIQYF
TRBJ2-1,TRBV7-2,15,CASAYGRDSYNEQFF
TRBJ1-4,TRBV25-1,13,CASSEGQGLKLFF
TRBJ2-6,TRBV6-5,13,CASRGFGANVLTF
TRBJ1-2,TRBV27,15,CASTRNPTGSSGYTF
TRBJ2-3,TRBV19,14,CASRSWGGTDTQYF
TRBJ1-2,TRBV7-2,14,CASSPPQGHYGYTF
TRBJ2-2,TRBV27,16,CASSLTPRGRTGELFF
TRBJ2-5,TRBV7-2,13,CASSFGQQETQYF
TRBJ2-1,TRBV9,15,CASSVVGFSYNEQFF
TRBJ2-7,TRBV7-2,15,CASSRWGQGSYEQYF
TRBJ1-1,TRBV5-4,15,CASSLPGTANTEAFF
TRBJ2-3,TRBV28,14,CASGSSGALDTQYF
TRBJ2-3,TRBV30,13,CAWGRGSTDTQYF
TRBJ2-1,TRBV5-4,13,CASSFTEYNEQFF
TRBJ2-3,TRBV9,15,CASSVAGGLIDTQYF
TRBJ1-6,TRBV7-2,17,CASSLVTGRDYNSPLHF
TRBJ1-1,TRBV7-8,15,CASSATGGLNTEAFF
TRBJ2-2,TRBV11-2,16,CASSPRGVAAPGELFF
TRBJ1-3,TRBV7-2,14,CASSLTGSENTIYF
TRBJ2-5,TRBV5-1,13,CASSLGIGETQYF
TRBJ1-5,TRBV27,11,CASRSSRTEHF
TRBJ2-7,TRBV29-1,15,CSVEDSGTGGYEQYF
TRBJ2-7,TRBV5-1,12,CASSNPGGEQYF
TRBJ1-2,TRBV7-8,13,CASSLSENYGYTF
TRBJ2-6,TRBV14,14,CASSLFSGANVLTF
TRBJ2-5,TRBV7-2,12,CASSSVKETQYF
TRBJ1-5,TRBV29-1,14,CSVAVGEGNQPQHF
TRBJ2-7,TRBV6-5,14,CASNSAGTLWEQYF